Presented here are 25 T cell receptor beta chains from one specimen sequenced in a study of technical replicates of blood from a few donors. Assay: immunoSEQ multiplex PCR; the TCRdb copy retains only in-frame clones and omits some. The table records tens of thousands of clones, 94% of them present only once. Sequences were obtained from T cells isolated from PBMCs. All receptors come from a human donor in good health.

The CDR3 DNA reads as TGCGCCAGCAGCCAAGTGCTGGGGAGGCGAGAGACCCAGTACTTC. Protein product: CASSQVLGRRETQYF. J is TRBJ2-5 and V is TRBV4-3; tentatively, D is TRBD2 (6 bases). There are 15 residues in the CDR3. Germline loops: CDR1 LGHNA, CDR2 YSLEER. The V end was cut by 1 base, the J end by 4 bases, with 13 bases between.

The chain carries TRBV27 and TRBJ2-7, with D hard to call. The CDR3 is 12 amino acids. CDR1 is MNHEY and CDR2 is SMNVEV in the germline V gene (reference sequence). Trimming cost V 10 bases and J 2 bases, with 12 bases left between them. DNA of the CDR3: TGTGCCACCTTTGTTAGCCCCTACGAGCAGTACTTC. Residues: CATFVSPYEQYF.

This rearrangement joins TRBV6-5 to TRBJ1-4; TRBD1 matches at 9 bases. The CDR3 sequence is 15 residues long. CDR1 and CDR2 from the germline V gene are MNHEY and SVGAGI. The V and J ends lost 1 base and 8 bases, in that order; junction bases with no gene match: 5. CDR3: CASSYYRGLWEKLFF. CDR3 DNA: TGTGCCAGCAGTTACTACAGGGGGCTTTGGGAAAAACTGTTTTTT.

The rearrangement joins TRBV19 to TRBJ1-4, with a tentative D call TRBD1 (6 bases). Germline V gene sequence: CDR1 LNHDA, CDR2 SQIVND (reference sequence). The CDR3 runs to 13 residues. With 10 bases removed from V and 8 bases from J, the gap between germline ends came to 17 bases. DNA for the CDR3: TGTGCCACCAGGCGGGGGCGCCTCGAAAAACTGTTTTTT. Its protein is CATRRGRLEKLFF. Full variable domain (remainder filled in from reference TRBV19 and TRBJ1-4): DGGITQSPKYLFRKEGQNVTLSCEQNLNHDAMYWYRQDPGQGLRLIYYSQIVNDFQKGDIAEGYSVSREKKESFPLTVTSAQKNPTAFYLCATRRGRLEKLFFGSGTQLSVL.

The chain couples TRBV7-2 to TRBJ1-2, with a possible D match to TRBD1 (5 bases). Germline V gene data show CDR1 as SGHTA and CDR2 as FQGNSA. This CDR3 is built from 15 residues. V lost 4 bases and J lost 7, with 19 bases in between. In DNA, the CDR3 is TGTGCCAGCAGCTCTATAGCCGGGAGGGGTGGTGGCTACACCTTC. Residues: CASSSIAGRGGGYTF. Full variable domain (outside the CDR3, taken from reference TRBV7-2 and TRBJ1-2): GAGVSQSPSNKVTEKGKDVELRCDPISGHTALYWYRQSLGQGLEFLIYFQGNSAPDKSGLPSDRFSAERTGGSVSTLTIQRTQQEDSAVYLCASSSIAGRGGGYTFGSGTRLTVV.

The chain employs TRBV5-5 and TRBJ2-7; no definite D call. Germline CDR1 is SGHKS and CDR2 is YYEKEE (reference sequence). The CDR3 has 16 amino acids. V was clipped by 2 bases and J by 3 bases, with 18 bases between them. CDR3 DNA: TGTGCCAGCAGCTTCGAGATAGGAGCCGAGTTCTACGAGCAGTACTTC. Its protein is CASSFEIGAEFYEQYF.

This clone was picked up one time. The chain has TRBV7-2 and TRBJ2-1; D possibly corresponds to TRBD1 (5 bases). Germline loops: CDR1 SGHTA, CDR2 FQGNSA. CDR3 size: 14 residues. The germline V and J ends were trimmed by 2 bases and 6 bases, with 11 bases remaining between them. CDR3 coding DNA: TGTGCCAGCAGCTTAAGTGGGGCTGTCAATGAGCAGTTCTTC. Amino acids: CASSLSGAVNEQFF. Looking up the rest from reference TRBV7-2 and TRBJ2-1 gives the full variable domain: GAGVSQSPSNKVTEKGKDVELRCDPISGHTALYWYRQSLGQGLEFLIYFQGNSAPDKSGLPSDRFSAERTGGSVSTLTIQRTQQEDSAVYLCASSLSGAVNEQFFGPGTRLTVL.

The genes are TRBV29-1 and TRBJ1-1; 10 positions agree with TRBD1. Germline CDR1 and CDR2: SQVTM and ANQGSEA. The CDR3 consists of 14 residues. V shed 4 bases and J 6 bases; nucleotides not matched to a gene: 8. The CDR3 sequence: CSVGPGTGAPEAFF. CDR3 sequence (DNA): TGCAGCGTTGGCCCCGGGACAGGGGCCCCTGAAGCTTTCTTT.

This chain links TRBV30 with TRBJ1-2; TRBD1 agrees at 11 bases. From germline, CDR1 is GTSNPN and CDR2 SVGIG (reference sequence). V lost 1 base and J lost 8; bases outside the gene matches: 6. The CDR3 length is 14 residues. CDR3 bases: TGTGCCTGGAGTGCGGAGGACAGGGGGCGGGGCTACACCTTC. This translates into CAWSAEDRGRGYTF.

About this clone: The same CDR3 is also encoded by other DNA sequences in this sample. J is TRBJ2-5 and V is TRBV6-1, with TRBD2 matching 9 bases. Germline CDR1 and CDR2: MNHNS and SASEGT. The CDR3 has 14 amino acids. Germline trimming cut 5 bases from V and 1 base from J; bases unmatched to any gene: 2. The CDR3 here is CASSRAGGQETQYF. Here the CDR3 DNA reads TGTGCCAGCAGTAGAGCGGGAGGCCAAGAGACCCAGTACTTC.

This clone was seen once. This chain uses TRBV7-3 with TRBJ2-1; 8 bases line up with TRBD1. V was clipped by 5 bases and J by 4 bases; unmatched bases: 16. Per the germline V gene, CDR1 is SGHTA and CDR2 is FQGTGA. This CDR3 is built from 18 residues. CDR3 bases: TGTGCCAGCAGCCCTGGACAGGGTAGGAGCGGGCTGTACAATGAGCAGTTCTTC. Protein product: CASSPGQGRSGLYNEQFF.

The J gene is TRBJ2-5, the V gene TRBV25-1, with D maybe TRBD2 (6 bases). This CDR3 region has 14 residues. Germline V gene data show CDR1 as MGHDK and CDR2 as SYGVNS. Deletions cut 2 bases from V and 4 bases from J, with 11 bases between. The CDR3 loop reads CASSEGRGGETQYF. The CDR3 nucleotides are TGTGCCAGCAGTGAAGGACGGGGAGGAGAGACCCAGTACTTC.

The rearrangement joins TRBV6-6 to TRBJ2-7, with 8 bases fitting TRBD2. V lost 2 bases and J lost 4; bases outside the gene matches: 7. Germline V CDR1 and CDR2: MNHNY, SVGAGI (reference sequence). The CDR3 is 15 amino acids. CDR3 protein: CASSYRLAGSYEQYF. The CDR3 bases are TGTGCCAGCAGTTACAGGCTAGCGGGCTCGTACGAGCAGTACTTC.

The chain joins TRBV14 to TRBJ2-5, with 7 bases aligning to TRBD2. The CDR3 runs to 17 residues. Trimming took 0 bases from V and 2 from J; bases not matched to a gene: 9. Germline lookup yields CDR1 SGHDN and CDR2 FVKESK. CDR3 nucleotides: TGTGCCAGCAGCCAAGAACTAGCGTTAACTTCTCAAGAGACCCAGTACTTC. It translates to CASSQELALTSQETQYF.

This clone was picked up one time. The V and J genes are TRBV6-6 and TRBJ1-1, with TRBD1 as a possible D gene (6 bases). Germline V gene sequence: CDR1 MNHNY, CDR2 SVGAGI (reference sequence). V was clipped by 4 bases and J by 3 bases, with 12 bases between them. The CDR3 length is 14 residues. The CDR3 nucleotides read TGTGCCAGCAGTTCGACTACAGGGTACACTGAAGCTTTCTTT. Residues: CASSSTTGYTEAFF.

This chain joins TRBV5-1 and TRBJ2-7; D may be TRBD2 (5 bases). The ends were cut back, 0 bases at V and 0 bases at J, with 10 bases in the middle. CDR1 and CDR2 from the germline V gene are SGHRS and YFSETQ. The CDR3 spans 15 residues. CDR3: CASSLDAGFSYEQYF. The CDR3 region has the DNA TGCGCCAGCAGCTTGGATGCGGGTTTCTCCTACGAGCAGTACTTC.

This chain joins TRBV6-5 and TRBJ1-2, with D possibly TRBD1 on 5 matching bases. The germline V gene encodes CDR1 MNHEY and CDR2 SVGAGI. Trimming stripped 1 base from V and 4 bases from J, with 7 bases between. This CDR3 is 13 amino acids long. The CDR3 protein is CASSYFDSYGYTF. CDR3 in DNA: TGTGCCAGCAGTTACTTTGACAGCTATGGCTACACCTTC.

This chain uses TRBV6-5 with TRBJ2-7; D remains ambiguous. V lost 2 bases, J lost 2 bases, and 7 bases lay in between. Germline values: CDR1 MNHEY, CDR2 SVGAGI. The CDR3 runs 13 residues. The CDR3 spells CASSYDLTYEQYF. The CDR3 DNA reads TGTGCCAGCAGTTACGACTTAACCTACGAGCAGTACTTC.

The CDR3 protein is CAISESGGDETQYF. The CDR3 DNA is TGTGCCATCAGTGAGTCGGGGGGGGACGAGACCCAGTACTTC. The chain links TRBV10-3 to TRBJ2-5, with 7 positions matching TRBD2. The CDR3 covers 14 residues. The germline CDR1 and CDR2 sequences are ENHRY and SYGVKD. With 0 bases clipped from V and 5 bases from J, the junction kept 3 bases outside the gene matches.

V gene TRBV7-9 combines with J gene TRBJ2-5; the match to TRBD1 covers 8 bases. The CDR3 is 17 amino acids. Germline V gives CDR1 SEHNR, CDR2 FQNEAQ (reference sequence). J lost 4 bases, V lost 5 bases, and 15 bases had no gene match. CDR3 loop: CASSPATGVNFGETQYF. CDR3 nucleotide sequence: TGTGCCAGCAGCCCAGCGACAGGGGTTAATTTTGGAGAGACCCAGTACTTC.

The rearrangement uses TRBV28 and TRBJ2-5; maybe TRBD1 (6 bases). Per the germline V gene, CDR1 is MDHEN and CDR2 is SYDVKM. The CDR3 consists of 14 residues. Trimming shortened V by 7 bases and J by 5 bases, and 17 bases separated the two germline ends. The CDR3 spells CASTRQGRGETQYF. For the CDR3, the DNA is TGTGCCAGCACCCGGCAGGGGAGAGGGGAGACCCAGTACTTC.

The DNA for the CDR3 is TGTGCCAGTAGTTGGGGACTAGCGGGGAATGAGCAGTTCTTC. This gives the protein CASSWGLAGNEQFF. The J gene is TRBJ2-1, the V gene TRBV19, with TRBD2 matching over 13 bases. V trimming: 5 bases; J trimming: 7 bases; junction bases outside the gene matches: 2. The CDR3 loop spans 14 amino acids. From germline, CDR1 is LNHDA and CDR2 SQIVND (reference sequence).

The chain joins TRBV28 to TRBJ2-1; 7 bases align to TRBD2. The V gene end was trimmed by 5 bases and the J gene end by 3 bases; junction bases not matched to a gene: 7. The CDR3 is 15 amino acids. Germline V CDR1 and CDR2: MDHEN, SYDVKM. In DNA form, the CDR3 reads TGTGCCAGCAGTCTCGAGCGGGATTTCTACAATGAGCAGTTCTTC. It codes for CASSLERDFYNEQFF.

The chain carries TRBV11-3 and TRBJ2-5, with D possibly TRBD2 on 5 matching bases. Germline V gives CDR1 SGHNT, CDR2 YENEEA. V was shortened by 3 bases and J by 1 base, with 15 bases between the two germline ends. The CDR3 totals 16 residues. DNA of the CDR3: TGTGCCAGCAGCTTTGGGATAAGAGGACTCCAAGAGACCCAGTACTTC. It is translated as CASSFGIRGLQETQYF.

The rearrangement uses TRBV6-4 and TRBJ2-1; TRBD2 aligns across 9 bases. V trimming: 6 bases; J trimming: 12 bases; junction bases outside the gene matches: 6. Per germline, CDR1 MRHNA and CDR2 SNTAGT. The CDR3 covers 12 residues. CDR3 in amino acids: CASSEGTSRQFF. In DNA form, the CDR3 reads TGTGCCAGCAGCGAAGGGACTAGCAGGCAGTTCTTC.